The rows below give T cell receptor beta chains drawn from one sample of a study of T cell changes during pregnancy in multiple sclerosis. Only in-frame clones appear in the TCRdb table, and some are missing; sequencing was by immunoSEQ multiplex PCR. Of around 72,000 clones in the sample, roughly 91% are singletons; the top ten hold approximately 0.71%. The sequencing used peripheral blood, collected in the third trimester of pregnancy. The receptors stem from a female donor in good health, enrolled as a control in a pregnancy study. Each CDR3 is given with its conserved first and last residue. The D gene is left open where the match is weak. Clone size appears in some rows only: once, few, many, or a class for an expanded clone.

clone_size,d_call,v_call,j_call,cdr3_aa,cdr3_nt
-,-,TRBV9,TRBJ2-7,CASSDRVGEQYF,TGTGCCAGCAGCGACAGGGTCGGCGAGCAGTACTTC
-,TRBD2,TRBV4-3,TRBJ2-1,CASSQGLGTSGTREQFF,TGCGCCAGCAGCCAAGGTCTCGGGACTAGCGGGACGCGGGAGCAGTTCTTC
-,-,TRBV5-1,TRBJ1-1,CASSLLGPGAFF,TGCGCCAGCAGCTTGTTAGGCCCGGGGGCTTTCTTT
-,-,TRBV5-1,TRBJ2-6,CASSPTVSGANVLTF,TGCGCCAGCAGCCCCACGGTCTCTGGGGCCAACGTCCTGACTTTC
-,-,TRBV20-1,TRBJ1-1,CSASRSAEAFF,TGCAGTGCTAGTCGGAGTGCTGAAGCTTTCTTT
-,-,TRBV6-4,TRBJ2-3,CASSGPPPSTDTQYF,TGTGCCAGTTCTGGGCCCCCCCCCAGCACAGATACGCAGTATTTT
-,TRBD2,TRBV28,TRBJ2-7,CASLRASGSHEQYF,TGTGCCAGCCTTAGGGCTAGCGGGAGTCACGAGCAGTACTTC
-,-,TRBV11-2,TRBJ1-5,CASSSQGYNQPQHF,TGTGCCAGCAGCTCGCAGGGGTACAATCAGCCCCAGCATTTT
-,TRBD2,TRBV7-2,TRBJ2-7,CASSFATSGYEQYF,TGTGCCAGCAGCTTTGCGACTAGCGGATACGAGCAGTACTTC
-,-,TRBV5-4,TRBJ1-1,CASSLPRGNTEAFF,TGTGCCAGCAGCTTGCCAAGAGGGAACACTGAAGCTTTCTTT
-,TRBD1,TRBV29-1,TRBJ1-1,CSVVVQGNTEAFF,TGCAGCGTGGTCGTACAGGGGAATACTGAAGCTTTCTTT
-,TRBD1,TRBV4-3,TRBJ2-2,CASSQQTGVTGELFF,TGCGCCAGCAGCCAGCAGACAGGGGTCACCGGGGAGCTGTTTTTT
-,TRBD1,TRBV11-3,TRBJ2-7,CASSLEGTAGEQYF,TGTGCCAGCAGCTTAGAGGGGACAGCCGGCGAGCAGTACTTC
-,TRBD2,TRBV19,TRBJ2-6,CASSGELAGAGANVLTF,TGTGCCAGTAGTGGTGAACTAGCGGGGGCTGGGGCCAACGTCCTGACTTTC
-,-,TRBV4-3,TRBJ1-3,CASSPTKSSGNTIYF,TGCGCCAGCAGCCCGACAAAAAGCTCTGGAAACACCATATATTTT
-,TRBD1,TRBV19,TRBJ2-6,CASSTPGQGFSGANVLTF,TGTGCCAGTAGTACGCCGGGACAGGGGTTTTCTGGGGCCAACGTCCTGACTTTC
-,-,TRBV6-5,TRBJ1-1,CASRSTGNTEAFF,TGTGCCAGCAGGTCGACAGGGAACACTGAAGCTTTCTTT
once,TRBD1,TRBV7-2,TRBJ1-2,CASRGRQGSVYGYTF,TGTGCCAGCAGAGGAAGACAGGGGTCGGTCTATGGCTACACCTTC
-,TRBD1,TRBV29-1,TRBJ2-6,CSVGGQRGSGANVLTF,TGCAGCGTTGGGGGACAGAGAGGCTCTGGGGCCAACGTCCTGACTTTC
-,TRBD1,TRBV14,TRBJ2-7,CASSHGTAYEQYF,TGTGCCAGCAGCCACGGGACAGCCTACGAGCAGTACTTC
-,-,TRBV7-9,TRBJ2-1,CASSPTLNNEQFF,TGTGCCAGCAGCCCTACGCTCAACAATGAGCAGTTCTTC
-,-,TRBV5-1,TRBJ1-4,CASTRTPEGGEKLFF,TGCGCCAGCACACGGACCCCCGAAGGGGGTGAAAAACTGTTTTTT
-,-,TRBV7-8,TRBJ1-2,CASSSGGGYTF,TGTGCCAGCAGCTCAGGAGGTGGCTACACCTTC
once,-,TRBV5-1,TRBJ1-2,CASGRVDGNDGYTF,TGCGCCAGCGGCAGGGTGGACGGCAACGATGGCTACACCTTC
-,-,TRBV6-5,TRBJ1-5,CASSYSWGQGNQPQHF,TGTGCCAGCAGTTACTCGTGGGGGCAGGGCAATCAGCCCCAGCATTTT
-,TRBD1,TRBV4-1,TRBJ1-5,CASSLDRAGNQPQHF,TGCGCCAGCAGCCTGGACAGGGCGGGCAATCAGCCCCAGCATTTT
-,TRBD1,TRBV19,TRBJ2-1,CASRNPPTGSNNEQFF,TGTGCCAGTAGAAATCCCCCGACAGGGTCCAACAATGAGCAGTTCTTC
-,-,TRBV28,TRBJ1-2,CASSLEALELYGYTF,TGTGCCAGCAGTTTAGAAGCACTAGAATTATATGGCTACACCTTC
-,TRBD2,TRBV11-3,TRBJ2-3,CASRDGLAGGGTDTQYF,TGTGCCAGTCGCGACGGGCTAGCGGGGGGGGGCACAGATACGCAGTATTTT
once,-,TRBV18,TRBJ2-1,CASSLSSGERGEQFF,TGTGCCAGCTCCCTATCTTCAGGAGAAAGGGGTGAGCAGTTCTTC
once,TRBD1,TRBV2,TRBJ1-4,CATNGHRGLGEKLFF,TGTGCCACCAACGGGCACAGGGGGCTTGGCGAAAAACTGTTTTTT
-,-,TRBV30,TRBJ2-5,CAWSLRLQETQYF,TGTGCCTGGAGTCTCCGACTCCAAGAGACCCAGTACTTC
-,-,TRBV28,TRBJ1-2,CASRRGGRVEGYTF,TGTGCCAGCAGGCGCGGGGGCAGGGTAGAGGGCTACACCTTC
-,-,TRBV6-5,TRBJ1-5,CASSYSLSGNQPQHF,TGTGCCAGCAGTTACTCGCTCTCCGGGAATCAGCCCCAGCATTTT
-,-,TRBV28,TRBJ2-7,CASRKQGPYEQYF,TGTGCCAGCAGAAAACAGGGTCCCTACGAGCAGTACTTC
-,TRBD1,TRBV5-1,TRBJ1-4,CASSLGQGGEKLFF,TGCGCCAGCAGCTTGGGACAGGGTGGGGAAAAACTGTTTTTT
-,-,TRBV14,TRBJ1-1,CASSLIGRGPNTEAFF,TGTGCCAGCAGCCTCATCGGGCGGGGACCGAACACTGAAGCTTTCTTT
-,-,TRBV14,TRBJ1-1,CASSASGTEAFF,TGTGCCAGCAGCGCCTCCGGGACAGAAGCTTTCTTT
once,-,TRBV7-2,TRBJ2-1,CASISGVSSYNEQFF,TGTGCCAGCATCTCGGGGGTGAGCTCCTACAATGAGCAGTTCTTC
-,-,TRBV6-6,TRBJ1-2,CASSLKAGNYGYTF,TGTGCCAGCAGTCTGAAGGCGGGGAACTATGGCTACACCTTC
few,TRBD2,TRBV6-5,TRBJ2-7,CASRRTSGNSYEQYF,TGTGCCAGCAGACGGACTAGCGGGAATTCCTACGAGCAGTACTTC
-,-,TRBV7-8,TRBJ2-7,CASSLNRVEQYF,TGTGCCAGCAGTCTAAATCGGGTAGAGCAGTACTTC
-,TRBD2,TRBV5-1,TRBJ2-3,CASSGRLAGYTDTQYF,TGCGCCAGCAGCGGGAGACTAGCGGGATATACAGATACGCAGTATTTT
-,TRBD1,TRBV10-1,TRBJ1-1,CASSRHRGLGTEAFF,TGCGCCAGCTCAAGACACAGGGGGCTAGGCACTGAAGCTTTCTTT